Shown below are 31 T cell receptor beta chains from a single sample sequenced in a study of cytomegalovirus exposure and HLA in healthy donors. Produced via immunoSEQ multiplex PCR; TCRdb's table is partial and in-frame only. The table records approximately 300,000 clones, roughly 90% of them present only once. Sequenced: PBMCs. These receptors all stem from a woman under 30 in good health and CMV-seronegative.

This chain connects TRBV6-5 to TRBJ1-2; 12 bases agree with TRBD1. The germline V gene encodes CDR1 MNHEY and CDR2 SVGAGI. V trimming: 6 bases; J trimming: 8 bases; junction bases outside the gene matches: 7. This CDR3 has 14 residues. CDR3 sequence reads: CASSDAGQGAGYTF. The CDR3 DNA is TGTGCCAGCAGCGACGCGGGACAGGGGGCAGGCTACACCTTC.

This clone was seen a few times. The V and J genes are TRBV21-1 and TRBJ2-2; the D call TRBD1 from the table was never checked on the DNA. TRBV21-1 is designated a pseudogene. CDR3 length: 14 amino acids. CDR3 amino acids: CASAWGPCTGELFF. CDR3 DNA: TGTGCCAGCGCCTGGGGGCCGTGCACCGGGGAGCTGTTTTTT.

The chain carries TRBV6-5 and TRBJ2-7; 10 positions match TRBD2. The CDR3 extends over 15 amino acids. Germline V CDR1 and CDR2: MNHEY, SVGAGI. The V segment lost 2 bases and the J segment 4 bases; nucleotides outside the gene matches: 5. CDR3 residues: CASSYVAGGGYEQYF. Here the CDR3 DNA reads TGTGCCAGCAGTTACGTAGCGGGAGGAGGTTACGAGCAGTACTTC.

Details on this clone: The germline gene is not matched at one end of the junction; a read error may be the cause. CDR3: CASSVGGTTSEKLFF. As DNA, the CDR3 is TGTGCCAGCAGCGTAGGAGGGACTACTAGTGAAAAACTGTTTTTT. V is TRBV9 and J is TRBJ1-4, with a weak D call TRBD1 (5 bases). The germline gives CDR1 SGDLS, CDR2 YYNGEE. This CDR3 spans 15 amino acids. Using reference TRBV9 and TRBJ1-4 for the parts outside the CDR3, the full variable domain is DSGVTQTPKHLITATGQRVTLRCSPRSGDLSVYWYQQSLDQGLQFLIQYYNGEERAKGNILERFSAQQFPDLHSELNLSSLELGDSALYFCASSVGGTTSEKLFFGSGTQLSVL.

This clone has only a few counts. The chain has TRBV4-1 and TRBJ2-3, with no clear D. The CDR3 is 15 residues long. Per the germline V gene, CDR1 is MGHRA and CDR2 is YSYEKL. Trimming removed 4 bases from V and 4 bases from J, with 15 bases in between. This CDR3 is CASSRSDREADTQYF. As DNA, the CDR3 is TGCGCCAGCAGCCGCAGTGACCGTGAGGCAGATACGCAGTATTTT.

The rearrangement links TRBV6-1 to TRBJ1-3; D is possibly TRBD1 (6 bases). The CDR3 is 13 amino acids. The V gene's germline CDR1 is MNHNS and CDR2 SASEGT. Trimming shortened V by 1 base and J by 9 bases, and 10 bases separated the two germline ends. For the CDR3, the DNA is TGTGCCAGCAGTGAAGACAGGGTGGGCACCATATATTTT. It codes for CASSEDRVGTIYF.

The CDR3 nucleotides read TGCGCCAGCAGCTTGGTGCTAGCGGTTGGGGATGAGCAGTTCTTC. Amino acids: CASSLVLAVGDEQFF. This chain links TRBV5-1 with TRBJ2-1; 7 positions match TRBD2. The CDR3 loop spans 15 amino acids. Losses at the gene ends were 0 bases for V and 8 bases for J; bases not matched to a gene: 8. Germline-derived CDR1 and CDR2 are SGHRS and YFSETQ.

This chain's CDR3 is CASRGQSNTEAFF. CDR3 nucleotide sequence: TGTGCCAGCCGGGGACAGTCGAACACTGAAGCTTTCTTT. This chain connects TRBV6-1 to TRBJ1-1; 7 bases are shared with TRBD1. V gave up 8 bases and J gave up 1 base; unmatched junction bases: 4. The CDR3 totals 13 residues. Germline V gene data show CDR1 as MNHNS and CDR2 as SASEGT.

The genes are TRBV7-2 and TRBJ1-1; 9 nucleotides align to TRBD1. The germline gives CDR1 SGHTA, CDR2 FQGNSA. The trim removed 5 bases at V and 11 bases at J, leaving 9 bases unmatched. The CDR3 length is 13 residues. The chain's CDR3 is CASSPIPQGAAFF. CDR3 nucleotides: TGTGCCAGCAGCCCTATCCCACAGGGGGCGGCTTTCTTT.

This clone appeared a few times. This rearrangement joins TRBV4-1 to TRBJ1-2; 7 nucleotides align to TRBD1. The CDR3 spans 14 residues. With V trimmed by 4 bases and J by 1 base, 3 bases remained unmatched. CDR1 and CDR2 (germline): MGHRA, YSYEKL. The DNA of the CDR3 is TGCGCCAGCAGCCTTGACAGGGTTAACTATGGCTACACCTTC. It is translated as CASSLDRVNYGYTF.

The rearrangement uses TRBV5-6 and TRBJ2-7, with 7 bases matching TRBD1. CDR1 SGHDT and CDR2 YYEEEE come from the germline V gene. The CDR3 totals 14 residues. Trimming removed 1 base from V and 5 bases from J; junction bases left unmatched: 6. The CDR3 DNA reads TGTGCCAGCAGCTTGTCAGGACAGGACAACGAGCAGTACTTC. Translation gives CASSLSGQDNEQYF.

This chain joins TRBV2 and TRBJ1-1; 8 bases map to TRBD1. V dropped 5 bases and J dropped 4; count of bases not matched to a gene: 9. Germline V CDR1 and CDR2: SNHLY, FYNNEI. This CDR3 contains 15 residues. The chain's CDR3 is CASSSSDRGATEAFF. The CDR3 nucleotides are TGTGCCAGCAGTTCCAGCGACAGGGGAGCCACTGAAGCTTTCTTT.

The chain uses TRBV28 and TRBJ2-1; 7 nucleotides line up with TRBD2. The germline V gene has CDR1 MDHEN and CDR2 SYDVKM. V lost 5 bases to trimming and J lost 8 bases; unmatched junction nucleotides: 15. The CDR3 runs 16 residues. CDR3 residues: CASSVFLLGGSDEQFF. The CDR3 DNA sequence: TGTGCCAGCAGTGTCTTTCTACTGGGAGGGAGCGATGAGCAGTTCTTC.

V usage is TRBV27 and J usage is TRBJ1-3; D perhaps matches TRBD1 (6 bases). This CDR3 has 16 amino acids. V lost 0 bases to trimming and J lost 4 bases, with 13 bases between them. The germline gives CDR1 MNHEY, CDR2 SMNVEV (reference sequence). The CDR3: CASSLSPGGLGNTIYF. The CDR3 coding sequence is TGTGCCAGCAGTTTATCCCCCGGGGGGCTGGGAAACACCATATATTTT.

The V gene is TRBV4-3, the J gene TRBJ1-3; 7 bases are shared with TRBD1. This CDR3 is 14 amino acids long. V was pared by 4 bases and J by 4 bases, with 4 bases of the junction left unmatched. Germline V CDR1 and CDR2: LGHNA, YSLEER. CDR3 amino acids: CASSPLTGGNTIYF. Written as DNA, the CDR3 is TGCGCCAGCAGCCCCCTGACAGGGGGAAACACCATATATTTT.

The chain employs TRBV7-9 and TRBJ2-1; perhaps TRBD1 as D (6 bases). This CDR3 is built from 14 residues. Germline V lookup: CDR1 SEHNR, CDR2 FQNEAQ (reference sequence). Trimming took off 7 bases at V and 4 bases at J, with 14 bases between the two ends. The CDR3 DNA is TGTGCCAGCACCCCAATCGGACAGTACAATGAGCAGTTCTTC. This codes for CASTPIGQYNEQFF. Full variable domain (outside the CDR3, taken from reference TRBV7-9 and TRBJ2-1): DTGVSQNPRHKITKRGQNVTFRCDPISEHNRLYWYRQTLGQGPEFLTYFQNEAQLEKSRLLSDRFSAERPKGSFSTLEIQRTEQGDSAMYLCASTPIGQYNEQFFGPGTRLTVL.

This chain uses TRBV9 with TRBJ2-6; 9 nucleotides align to TRBD1. J gave up 2 bases and V 3 bases, and 9 bases lay outside the gene matches. This CDR3 contains 18 residues. CDR1 is SGDLS and CDR2 is YYNGEE in the germline V gene. The chain's CDR3 is CASSARGQGYAGANVLTF. The CDR3 DNA reads as TGTGCCAGCAGCGCCCGGGGACAGGGATACGCTGGGGCCAACGTCCTGACTTTC.

The chain joins TRBV4-3 to TRBJ2-7; 10 nucleotides agree with TRBD2. CDR1 and CDR2 (germline): LGHNA, YSLEER. The CDR3 runs 17 residues. V was pared by 0 bases and J by 1 base, with 6 bases of the junction left unmatched. The CDR3 region is CASSQESGGGSSYEQYF. Written as DNA, the CDR3 is TGCGCCAGCAGCCAAGAAAGCGGGGGGGGCTCTTCCTACGAGCAGTACTTC.

The chain uses TRBV23-1 and TRBJ2-3, with 10 bases identical to TRBD2. TRBV23-1 is an ORF; its function is uncertain. This CDR3 is 17 amino acids long. V shed 6 bases and J 6 bases; nucleotides not matched to a gene: 15. The CDR3 region has the DNA TGCGCCAGCAGACCTACTAGCGGGACCCAGATCGGGGATACGCAGTATTTT. This translates into CASRPTSGTQIGDTQYF.

This chain connects TRBV5-1 to TRBJ1-4, with D possibly being TRBD1 (6 bases). V was pared by 0 bases and J by 7 bases, with 13 bases between. CDR1 is SGHRS, CDR2 YFSETQ, per germline. The CDR3 totals 15 residues. CDR3 bases: TGCGCCAGCAGCTTGGTTACAGGGCAGGGTGAAAAACTGTTTTTT. Its protein product is CASSLVTGQGEKLFF.

J is TRBJ2-7 and V is TRBV28; 7 nucleotides align to TRBD2. V shed 8 bases, J shed 2 bases, and the junction held 18 bases outside the gene matches. The CDR3 has 17 amino acids. Germline assignment: CDR1 MDHEN and CDR2 SYDVKM. The CDR3 spells CASRPAHHSGETYEQYF. In DNA, the CDR3 is TGTGCCAGCCGCCCGGCCCATCACAGCGGGGAAACCTACGAGCAGTACTTC.

This clone was detected a few times. The chain has TRBV15 and TRBJ1-5; D is unclear. CDR1 is LNHNV and CDR2 is YYDKDF in the germline V gene (reference sequence). The germline V and J ends were trimmed by 1 base and 10 bases, with 14 bases remaining between them. The CDR3 is 14 residues long. The CDR3 region is CATSRGSRVSPQHF. In nucleotides, the CDR3 is TGTGCCACCAGCAGAGGATCTCGGGTGAGCCCCCAGCATTTT.

V gene TRBV28 combines with J gene TRBJ2-5, with TRBD1 identical over 9 bases. With V trimmed by 4 bases and J by 4 bases, 16 bases remained unmatched. Germline V CDR1 and CDR2: MDHEN, SYDVKM. The CDR3 covers 18 residues. The CDR3 sequence: CASSSYLGGTGKLETQYF. CDR3 nucleotides: TGTGCCAGCAGTTCCTATCTCGGGGGGACAGGGAAGTTAGAGACCCAGTACTTC.

V usage is TRBV7-9 and J usage is TRBJ2-2; TRBD2 matches at 9 bases. This CDR3 is built from 16 residues. J gave up 6 bases and V 1 base, and 6 bases lay outside the gene matches. Germline CDR1 SEHNR, CDR2 FQNEAQ (reference sequence). This chain's CDR3 is CASSLGASGTAGELFF. The CDR3, as DNA: TGTGCCAGCAGCTTAGGGGCTAGCGGGACCGCCGGGGAGCTGTTTTTT. The entire variable domain, with the rest obtained from reference TRBV7-9 and TRBJ2-2, is as follows: DTGVSQNPRHKITKRGQNVTFRCDPISEHNRLYWYRQTLGQGPEFLTYFQNEAQLEKSRLLSDRFSAERPKGSFSTLEIQRTEQGDSAMYLCASSLGASGTAGELFFGEGSRLTVL.

This chain connects TRBV30 to TRBJ2-6; D possibly corresponds to TRBD1 (5 bases). V was shortened by 0 bases and J by 4 bases, with 7 bases between the two germline ends. CDR1 GTSNPN and CDR2 SVGIG come from the germline V gene (reference sequence). The CDR3 is 14 residues long. The CDR3 sequence is CAWSVGPGANVLTF. CDR3 bases: TGTGCCTGGAGTGTGGGGCCCGGGGCCAACGTCCTGACTTTC.

The V call is TRBV19, the J call TRBJ1-2, with D possibly TRBD1 on 5 matching bases. The CDR3 runs to 13 residues. The V end was cut by 6 bases, the J end by 4 bases, with 12 bases between. CDR1 is LNHDA, CDR2 SQIVND, per germline (reference sequence). In DNA form, the CDR3 reads TGTGCCAGTAGAGGTGGGGGGACCTATGGCTACACCTTC. Translated: CASRGGGTYGYTF.

The rearrangement uses TRBV4-2 and TRBJ2-7, with 16 positions matching TRBD2. The J segment lost 2 bases and the V segment lost 4 bases, leaving 11 bases of the junction unmatched. Germline values: CDR1 LGHNA, CDR2 YNFKEQ. CDR3 size: 19 residues. The CDR3 region has the DNA TGTGCCAGCAGCCCTATGGGACTAGCGGGAGGGATTTACCCCTACGAGCAGTACTTC. This gives the protein CASSPMGLAGGIYPYEQYF.

V and J are TRBV6-1 and TRBJ1-1; 9 bases agree with TRBD1. The ends lost 3 bases at V and 3 bases at J; junction bases unmatched: 5. Germline V gene sequence: CDR1 MNHNS, CDR2 SASEGT. The length of the CDR3 is 15 residues. CDR3 coding DNA: TGTGCCAGCAGTGACTTCACAGGGGGCCACACTGAAGCTTTCTTT. Protein product: CASSDFTGGHTEAFF.

The chain links TRBV5-1 to TRBJ1-5; TRBD1 might be the D (5 bases). The germline V and J ends were trimmed by 4 bases and 7 bases, with 15 bases remaining between them. Germline-derived CDR1 and CDR2 are SGHRS and YFSETQ. The CDR3 totals 14 residues. The CDR3 loop reads CASSLDGGEQPQHF. CDR3 in DNA: TGCGCCAGCAGCCTGGACGGGGGAGAACAGCCCCAGCATTTT.

The V call is TRBV19, the J call TRBJ1-1, with D tentatively TRBD1 (5 bases). The V gene's germline CDR1 is LNHDA and CDR2 SQIVND (reference sequence). V shed 4 bases and J shed 11 bases, with 17 bases lying between them. The CDR3 loop spans 13 amino acids. CDR3 in amino acids: CASSRQPSAGAFF. In DNA, the CDR3 is TGTGCCAGTAGTAGACAGCCTTCCGCGGGGGCTTTCTTT.

The chain uses TRBV18 and TRBJ2-5; 7 bases are shared with TRBD1. The CDR3 has 14 residues. With V trimmed by 4 bases and J by 2 bases, 4 bases remained unmatched. The germline CDR1 and CDR2 sequences are KGHSH and LQKENI. CDR3 nucleotides: TGTGCCAGCTCACACGGGACAGAACAAGAGACCCAGTACTTC. Amino acids: CASSHGTEQETQYF.